Listed here is a single TCR beta chain. Its antigen is unknown. Germline and junction disagree at one end, which may indicate a read error. The germline V gene (reference sequence) specifies DFQATT as CDR1 and SNEGSKA as CDR2. The CDR3 sequence holds 14 residues, the cysteine and phenylalanine included. Only the CDR3 part of the read is kept: 42 bases, read in frame from the first base. Ophthalmopathy patients had moderately to severely active disease, with a Clinical Activity Score of 3 or more, a NOSPECS grade of 4 or more, and a disease duration of less than 3 months. Patients with uncontrolled infections, other autoimmune diseases, pregnancy or lactation were excluded. Clinical symptoms, serum thyroxine and TRAb, thyroid ultrasound, and orbital computed tomography formed the basis for the diagnoses. PBMCs were isolated from 10 ml of fresh peripheral blood by Ficoll-Paque density gradient centrifugation. Total RNA was extracted using Trizol reagent, and RNA quality was assessed on an Agilent 2100 Bioanalyzer.

The sample belongs to a study of T cells in Graves' hyperthyroidism and ophthalmopathy (dated by TCRdb to the late 2010s). As for the study more broadly: Peripheral blood samples were taken at initial diagnosis, before any treatment was given. To identify TCR V-J signatures that set the groups apart, the researchers used a discovery cohort of more than 95 patients, made up of under 50 with Graves' ophthalmopathy and about 55 with stable Graves' hyperthyroidism. An independent validation cohort of fewer than 20 hyperthyroidism patients and about 16 patients who later progressed to ophthalmopathy tested prospective prediction of ophthalmopathy. The 75 to 100 discovery patients were randomly split 7:3 into training and test sets. In six Graves' hyperthyroidism patients, the study also compared T-cell repertoires from thyroid tissue with T-cell repertoires from blood. After blood sampling, hyperthyroidism patients were treated with methimazole at a starting dose of 30 mg daily, and ophthalmopathy patients were treated with high-dose intravenous methylprednisolone. The paper reports TCR Vbeta CDR3 sequencing of some 140 peripheral blood samples: 43 ophthalmopathy, roughly 74 hyperthyroidism and 17 progressor patients.

The TCR beta CDR3 regions were amplified from RNA transcripts. A first-round RT-PCR of the TCR CDR3 used the HTBI primer set with the Qiagen OneStep RT-PCR kit. A second multiplex PCR round built the libraries, followed by size selection and purification. Libraries were sequenced paired-end with 100 bp reads on an Illumina HiSeq2000. The authors processed their data as follows. Raw data were processed with SOAPnuke, discarding reads with adapters, uncalled bases, mean Phred below 15, or no exact constant-primer or identifier match. High-quality paired reads were merged using COPE v1.2.5, and each unique nucleotide sequence was defined as a clonotype. MiTCR v1.1 was used to align the clonotypes against IMGT TRBV, TRBD and TRBJ reference segments. Analysis was restricted to V-J combinations with a frequency above 0.0001, which covered 98% to 99.2% of repertoires. The TCS score was defined as the ratio of F50 (clonal expansion) to E x V (chaos), calculated using BLOSUM62-based TCRdist between CDR3 peptides within each V-J. Welch's t-statistics and random forest reduced roughly 500 V-J features to 13, which were used in a naive Bayes classifier (R e1071). Clones were called with MiXCR by TCRdb after fastp trimmed the public reads at Q25, and only in-frame beta chains were retained. Every distinct CDR3 protein forms one entry, paired with its most common genes and DNA. The V and J calls come from TCRdb's annotation, not from the publication. The sample table contains over 500,000 distinct CDR3 sequences; only one count was recorded for about 15% of them. The top ten constitute 25% to 35% of the sample.

Overall study results and their limits: Blood samples also contained most of the expanded thyroid clonotypes (frequency above 0.001), which suggests that blood repertoires may reflect thyroid immune responses. Sample size was not statistically predetermined, and blinding of investigators to group allocation was not performed. In validation, progression to ophthalmopathy was predicted by the model with around 71% sensitivity and roughly 72% specificity, a median of about 6.8 months before onset. A 13 V-J signature model separated ophthalmopathy from stable hyperthyroidism, with over 85% sensitivity and 81.08% specificity in cross-validation and 80%/75% in testing.

The sample taken for sequencing was blood. The rearranged chain carries TRBV20-1 and TRBJ2-2, with a tentative D gene TRBD2 over 5 matching bases. This sequence was found in a woman in her 30s with Graves' ophthalmopathy. The base sequence is TGCAGTGCTATCGACCGAGGGAACACCGGGGAGCCGTTTTTT. It is translated as CSAIDRGNTGEPFF.